The 28 T cell receptor beta chains below were found in one sample sequenced in a study of Ad26.COV2.S vaccination and SARS-CoV-2 variants (dated by TCRdb to about 2021). Read against the paper, the sample's treatment or condition label means: around 19 received Ad26.COV2.S at low or high dose, single or two shots; several received placebo; per-sample allocation not given. Repertoires of vaccine and placebo recipients were sequenced from samples collected on day 63 after the first injection. The receptor library was made with the immunoSEQ multiplex PCR assay. This immuneACCESS table, as held by TCRdb, lists in-frame sequences with V and J called but not all clones. Of the missing ones, under half trace to an unresolved V gene in checked studies; the others have no known cause. The sample profile shows 400,000 or so clones; 88% of them were found once. Together, the top ten hold 3% to 3.5% of the sample.

The sample was peripheral blood, taken in a trial of Ad26.COV2.S vaccine versus placebo. The receptors stem from a person between 18 and 65 years old who received the Ad26.COV2.S COVID-19 vaccine or a placebo.

This chain joins TRBV18 and TRBJ2-7; 7 bases are shared with TRBD2. The CDR3 has 14 amino acids. J was trimmed by 6 bases and V by 4 bases; bases with no gene match: 9. Germline assignment: CDR1 KGHSH and CDR2 LQKENI. The CDR3 DNA follows: TGTGCCAGCTCACTTAGCGGGCCTCCCTTCGAGCAGTACTTC. Translated, it gives CASSLSGPPFEQYF.

The chain has TRBV28 and TRBJ2-7; 7 bases line up with TRBD2. Germline CDR1 MDHEN, CDR2 SYDVKM. CDR3 size: 15 residues. The V gene end was trimmed by 6 bases and the J gene end by 3 bases; junction bases not matched to a gene: 11. The CDR3, as DNA: TGTGCCAGCAGACCCCGGGGGGATGGAGGCTACGAGCAGTACTTC. It encodes CASRPRGDGGYEQYF.

Of note for this clone: Other DNA sequences in the sample encode the same CDR3. CDR3 protein: CASSLERHTEAFF. As DNA, the CDR3 is TGTGCCAGCAGCTTAGAGCGCCACACTGAAGCTTTCTTT. This chain links TRBV7-2 with TRBJ1-1; D is ambiguous. CDR3 length: 13 residues. Germline V lookup: CDR1 SGHTA, CDR2 FQGNSA. The ends were cut back, 1 base at V and 3 bases at J, with 6 bases in the middle.

This chain joins TRBV19 and TRBJ1-2, with D possibly TRBD1 on 5 matching bases. The CDR3 runs to 14 residues. Trimming removed 5 bases at V and 4 bases at J, with 14 bases between. Germline V CDR1 and CDR2: LNHDA, SQIVND (reference sequence). The CDR3 nucleotides read TGTGCCAGTAGTCGGGACCCCTTTTTCTATGGCTACACCTTC. Translation: CASSRDPFFYGYTF.

The chain employs TRBV13 and TRBJ1-2, with no clear D. CDR3 length: 15 residues. Trimming removed 2 bases from V and 0 bases from J, with 10 bases in between. CDR1 and CDR2 from the germline V gene are PRHDT and FYEKMQ (reference sequence). CDR3 sequence reads: CASSLWVRANYGYTF. CDR3 in DNA: TGTGCCAGCAGCTTATGGGTCAGAGCTAACTATGGCTACACCTTC.

The chain joins TRBV5-3 to TRBJ1-5, with TRBD1 identical over 8 bases. TRBV5-3 is classed as an ORF, of uncertain function. This CDR3 contains 16 residues. The junction had 10 bases not matched to a gene; V was cut back by 4 bases and J by 4 bases. CDR3 residues: CARSHLADRANQPQHF. The CDR3 DNA sequence: TGTGCCAGAAGCCACCTAGCGGACAGGGCGAATCAGCCCCAGCATTTT.

This chain uses TRBV5-4 with TRBJ1-1; 9 bases agree with TRBD1. The J segment lost 8 bases and the V segment lost 2 bases, leaving 7 bases of the junction unmatched. This CDR3 has 14 amino acids. Germline V lookup: CDR1 SGHNT, CDR2 YYREEE (reference sequence). DNA for the CDR3: TGTGCCAGCAGCTTCGGACAGGGGATAGCCGAAGCTTTCTTT. This codes for CASSFGQGIAEAFF.

The chain joins TRBV7-2 to TRBJ2-7; D not resolved. V was shortened by 3 bases and J by 9 bases, with 9 bases between the two germline ends. Germline loops: CDR1 SGHTA, CDR2 FQGNSA. This CDR3 region has 11 residues. The CDR3 reads CASSFELGQYF. CDR3 DNA: TGTGCCAGCAGCTTTGAACTGGGGCAGTACTTC.

The chain has TRBV2 and TRBJ2-1; 8 nucleotides agree with TRBD1. Per the germline V gene, CDR1 is SNHLY and CDR2 is FYNNEI. The ends lost 8 bases at V and 7 bases at J; junction bases unmatched: 19. The CDR3 is 17 residues long. CDR3 bases: TGTGCCAGCGCCGGGACTCGTGGGGGGACAGGCTGGAATGAGCAGTTCTTC. It translates to CASAGTRGGTGWNEQFF. The complete variable domain, with remaining parts taken from reference TRBV2 and TRBJ2-1, reads EPEVTQTPSHQVTQMGQEVILRCVPISNHLYFYWYRQILGQKVEFLVSFYNNEISEKSEIFDDQFSVERPDGSNFTLKIRSTKLEDSAMYFCASAGTRGGTGWNEQFFGPGTRLTVL.

The V and J genes are TRBV18 and TRBJ1-1; TRBD1 aligns across 8 bases. CDR1 KGHSH and CDR2 LQKENI come from the germline V gene. The CDR3 extends over 14 amino acids. V was clipped by 4 bases and J by 3 bases; unmatched bases: 4. The CDR3 reads CASSLQGADTEAFF. The CDR3 DNA reads TGTGCCAGCTCACTCCAGGGGGCCGACACTGAAGCTTTCTTT.

The chain employs TRBV12-3 or TRBV12-4 and TRBJ2-7; D gene ambiguous. Deletions cut 6 bases from V and 2 bases from J, with 11 bases between. CDR3 length: 13 residues. The DNA of the CDR3 is TGTGCCAGCAGACCAGAGAAGGCCTACGAGCAGTACTTC. Amino acids: CASRPEKAYEQYF.

The J gene is TRBJ1-2, the V gene TRBV10-1; D gene unclear. Germline loops: CDR1 WNHNN, CDR2 SYGVQD (reference sequence). The CDR3 consists of 13 residues. V was clipped by 5 bases and J by 8 bases, with 15 bases between them. In nucleotides, the CDR3 is TGCGCCAGCAGTCCATCTATCGGGCGCGGCTACACCTTC. It specifies CASSPSIGRGYTF.

The chain links TRBV9 to TRBJ2-3; 14 bases line up with TRBD2. Germline lookup yields CDR1 SGDLS and CDR2 YYNGEE. The CDR3 length is 18 residues. V lost 2 bases to trimming and J lost 0 bases; unmatched junction nucleotides: 5. CDR3 protein: CASSVRLAGGLSTDTQYF. The CDR3 DNA is TGTGCCAGCAGCGTCAGACTAGCGGGGGGGCTGAGCACAGATACGCAGTATTTT.

The rearrangement joins TRBV6-6 to TRBJ2-1; 8 bases match TRBD2. Losses at the gene ends were 6 bases for V and 8 bases for J; bases not matched to a gene: 12. The CDR3 is 15 residues long. CDR1 is MNHNY, CDR2 SVGAGI, per germline (reference sequence). The CDR3 spells CASRDTISGDYEQFF. The DNA for the CDR3 is TGTGCCAGCAGGGATACGATTAGCGGGGACTATGAGCAGTTCTTC.

The chain has TRBV7-2 and TRBJ2-6; D ambiguous. V gave up 2 bases and J gave up 0 bases, with 8 bases separating them. The germline gives CDR1 SGHTA, CDR2 FQGNSA. The CDR3 loop spans 16 amino acids. The CDR3 DNA reads TGTGCCAGCAGCTTAAGTATGATCTCTGGGGCCAACGTCCTGACTTTC. Its protein is CASSLSMISGANVLTF. Complete variable domain (other parts from reference TRBV7-2 and TRBJ2-6): GAGVSQSPSNKVTEKGKDVELRCDPISGHTALYWYRQSLGQGLEFLIYFQGNSAPDKSGLPSDRFSAERTGGSVSTLTIQRTQQEDSAVYLCASSLSMISGANVLTFGAGSRLTVL.

J is TRBJ2-7 and V is TRBV5-5; D is unclear. CDR3 length: 13 amino acids. V dropped 6 bases and J dropped 5 bases, with 15 bases sitting between them. Germline-derived CDR1 and CDR2 are SGHKS and YYEKEE (reference sequence). DNA of the CDR3: TGTGCCAGCAACCCCGCTGGGTTCGACGAGCAGTACTTC. It specifies CASNPAGFDEQYF.

The V call is TRBV4-1, the J call TRBJ1-1; weak D call: TRBD1 (5 bases). The ends were cut back, 6 bases at V and 2 bases at J, with 19 bases in the middle. This CDR3 spans 16 amino acids. Germline CDR1 and CDR2: MGHRA and YSYEKL. The CDR3 DNA is TGCGCCAGCAGACCCCCGGTCCGGACACCAAACACTGAAGCTTTCTTT. Protein product: CASRPPVRTPNTEAFF.

This sequence joins TRBV6-6 and TRBJ1-2; TRBD1 aligns across 9 bases. Germline CDR1 is MNHNY and CDR2 is SVGAGI (reference sequence). There are 14 residues in the CDR3. J gave up 5 bases and V 6 bases, and 7 bases lay outside the gene matches. The CDR3 region is CASRAQGAGYGYTF. The CDR3, as DNA: TGTGCCAGCAGAGCACAGGGGGCAGGATATGGCTACACCTTC.

The V call is TRBV27, the J call TRBJ2-7; D uncertain. The V gene lost 0 bases and the J gene lost 1 base, with 13 bases spanning the gap. The CDR3 is made up of 16 amino acids. Germline CDR1 is MNHEY and CDR2 is SMNVEV (reference sequence). The CDR3 reads CASSLSWEIHSYEQYF. The DNA for the CDR3 is TGTGCCAGCAGTTTATCGTGGGAAATTCATTCCTACGAGCAGTACTTC.

The rearrangement uses TRBV5-1 and TRBJ1-1, with D tentatively TRBD1 (5 bases). The ends were cut back, 4 bases at V and 5 bases at J, with 15 bases in the middle. Germline V lookup: CDR1 SGHRS, CDR2 YFSETQ. This CDR3 is 14 amino acids long. The CDR3 DNA is TGCGCCAGCAGCCAAGACAGTGAGGGGACTGAAGCTTTCTTT. Its protein is CASSQDSEGTEAFF.

This chain connects TRBV6-5 to TRBJ1-6; D not resolved. Trimming stripped 2 bases from V and 7 bases from J, with 12 bases between. This CDR3 has 15 residues. Germline V CDR1 and CDR2: MNHEY, SVGAGI. CDR3 DNA: TGTGCCAGCAGTTACGTCCCAAGTAGCAATTCACCCCTCCACTTT. It translates to CASSYVPSSNSPLHF.

Turning to this clone: Other DNA variants within this sample encode the same CDR3. The genes are TRBV7-2 and TRBJ2-3; D remains ambiguous. The V and J ends lost 1 base and 0 bases respectively, with 11 bases between them. The germline gives CDR1 SGHTA, CDR2 FQGNSA. The CDR3 is 16 amino acids. CDR3 in amino acids: CASSLVGGPSTDTQYF. For the CDR3, the DNA is TGTGCCAGCAGCTTAGTCGGCGGACCTAGCACAGATACGCAGTATTTT.

The chain employs TRBV4-2 and TRBJ1-2; D possibly corresponds to TRBD1 (6 bases). The CDR3 covers 16 residues. Trimming shortened V by 0 bases and J by 3 bases, and 14 bases separated the two germline ends. The germline CDR1 and CDR2 sequences are LGHNA and YNFKEQ. The CDR3 here is CASSQEEGGSYYGYTF. The DNA of the CDR3 is TGTGCCAGCAGCCAAGAGGAGGGGGGGAGTTACTATGGCTACACCTTC.

V and J are TRBV19 and TRBJ1-5; TRBD1 aligns across 7 bases. CDR3 length: 14 amino acids. CDR1 is LNHDA and CDR2 is SQIVND in the germline V gene (reference sequence). J lost 0 bases, V lost 8 bases, and 4 bases had no gene match. The CDR3 sequence: CASSDRHSNQPQHF. For the CDR3, the DNA is TGTGCCAGTTCGGACAGGCATAGCAATCAGCCCCAGCATTTT.

The rearrangement uses TRBV27 and TRBJ2-7; no clear D gene. The CDR3 totals 13 residues. V lost 4 bases and J 4 bases, leaving 11 bases between the germline ends. Germline lookup yields CDR1 MNHEY and CDR2 SMNVEV (reference sequence). The CDR3 reads CASSSSDNYEQYF. DNA of the CDR3: TGTGCCAGCAGTTCGAGCGACAATTACGAGCAGTACTTC.

The chain combines TRBV7-9 with TRBJ2-1, with 7 bases lining up with TRBD1. This CDR3 has 15 residues. Germline trimming cut 3 bases from V and 6 bases from J; bases unmatched to any gene: 8. The germline V gene encodes CDR1 SEHNR and CDR2 FQNEAQ (reference sequence). The CDR3 spells CASSFWTGDLNEQFF. The CDR3 region has the DNA TGTGCCAGCAGCTTTTGGACAGGTGATCTCAATGAGCAGTTCTTC.

The gene calls are TRBV7-9 and TRBJ1-5; D unresolved. The CDR3 sequence is 16 residues long. V shed 1 base and J shed 5 bases, with 15 bases lying between them. CDR1 is SEHNR and CDR2 is FQNEAQ in the germline V gene (reference sequence). The CDR3 DNA reads as TGTGCCAGCAGCTTAGGGTCCGGCCCCCGGGATCAGCCCCAGCATTTT. As protein: CASSLGSGPRDQPQHF.

The V and J genes are TRBV2 and TRBJ2-7; no definite D call. This CDR3 is 13 amino acids long. Germline loops: CDR1 SNHLY, CDR2 FYNNEI. V lost 6 bases and J lost 3, with 12 bases in between. CDR3 bases: TGTGCCAGCAGCCTAAGGCGCTTCTACGAGCAGTACTTC. The encoded protein is CASSLRRFYEQYF.